A single sample gave rise to the 13 T cell receptor beta chains below, sequenced in a study of blood T cell repertoires in COVID-19. Here immunoSEQ multiplex PCR was the method, and the copy in TCRdb shows in-frame clones only, minus some. The repertoire holds about 330,000 clones, with roughly 85% as singletons. The material sequenced was peripheral blood. The receptors here all came from a human donor in a cohort sampled during active COVID-19.

The chain is built from TRBV9 and TRBJ2-1; 11 nucleotides align to TRBD2. Trimming took 3 bases from V and 10 from J; bases not matched to a gene: 15. The CDR3 is 17 amino acids. The V gene's germline CDR1 is SGDLS and CDR2 YYNGEE. The CDR3 nucleotides are TGTGCCAGCAGCGACAAGCAGGGGACTAGCGGACGCAGGGAGCAGTTCTTC. Amino acids: CASSDKQGTSGRREQFF.

This chain uses TRBV27 with TRBJ1-6; D may be TRBD1 (6 bases). Germline values: CDR1 MNHEY, CDR2 SMNVEV (reference sequence). V lost 5 bases to trimming and J lost 6 bases, with 23 bases between them. This CDR3 contains 18 residues. The CDR3 DNA reads as TGTGCCAGCAGTGAACCACAGGGATTCCTAGACCGTAATTCACCCCTCCACTTT. Translating gives CASSEPQGFLDRNSPLHF.

This chain joins TRBV12-5 and TRBJ2-2; 11 positions agree with TRBD1. Germline V gene lookup returns CDR1 LGHNT and CDR2 FRNRAP. The CDR3 contains 18 residues. V lost 2 bases to trimming and J lost 5 bases; unmatched junction nucleotides: 10. CDR3 DNA: TGTGCTAGTGGTTTGAATCGGACAGGGGGCGCAAGGACCGGGGAGCTGTTTTTT. Its translation: CASGLNRTGGARTGELFF. Supplemented by reference TRBV12-5 and TRBJ2-2, the full variable domain reads DARVTQTPRHKVTEMGQEVTMRCQPILGHNTVFWYRQTMMQGLELLAYFRNRAPLDDSGMPKDRFSAEMPDATLATLKIQPSEPRDSAVYFCASGLNRTGGARTGELFFGEGSRLTVL.

The V call is TRBV5-4, the J call TRBJ2-5, with TRBD2 matching over 8 bases. The CDR3 sequence is 15 residues long. V was clipped by 5 bases and J by 1 base; unmatched bases: 7. Germline values: CDR1 SGHNT, CDR2 YYREEE (reference sequence). The CDR3 sequence: CASSTTAGGQETQYF. The CDR3 DNA sequence: TGTGCCAGCAGTACGACTGCGGGGGGCCAAGAGACCCAGTACTTC.

The rearrangement joins TRBV19 to TRBJ1-5, with TRBD1 matching 10 bases. Germline V CDR1 and CDR2: LNHDA, SQIVND (reference sequence). CDR3 length: 15 residues. The V segment lost 5 bases and the J segment 5 bases; nucleotides outside the gene matches: 6. The chain's CDR3 is CASSATGGSDQPQHF. CDR3 nucleotides: TGTGCCAGTAGTGCGACAGGGGGCTCGGATCAGCCCCAGCATTTT.

The J gene is TRBJ1-2, the V gene TRBV30; D is undetermined. The CDR3 runs 13 residues. V was cut by 7 bases and J by 2 bases, with 14 bases left in between. Germline lookup yields CDR1 GTSNPN and CDR2 SVGIG (reference sequence). CDR3 bases: TGTGCCTACCTTCCATCCAGAAACTATGGCTACACCTTC. Translating gives CAYLPSRNYGYTF.

Here the CDR3 DNA reads TGCGCCAGCAATCACTCCGACAGACCTTATAGCAATCAGCCCCAGCATTTT. Translation gives CASNHSDRPYSNQPQHF. The chain recombines TRBV10-1 with TRBJ1-5, with D perhaps matching TRBD1 (5 bases). Trimming removed 7 bases at V and 0 bases at J, with 19 bases between. CDR1 WNHNN and CDR2 SYGVQD come from the germline V gene (reference sequence). The CDR3 runs 17 residues.

The rearrangement links TRBV27 to TRBJ2-7, with TRBD2 as a possible D gene (5 bases). Deletions cut 7 bases from V and 2 bases from J, with 18 bases between. The CDR3 consists of 15 residues. Per germline, CDR1 MNHEY and CDR2 SMNVEV (reference sequence). The CDR3 region has the DNA TGTGCCAGCACCACCCTAGGAGGCAGAACCTACGAGCAGTACTTC. It codes for CASTTLGGRTYEQYF.

This clone was counted a few times. The chain uses TRBV30 and TRBJ1-1; D unresolved. The CDR3 is 13 residues long. Germline-derived CDR1 and CDR2 are GTSNPN and SVGIG (reference sequence). Between the trimmed V and J ends, which lost 5 bases and 0 bases, there was a span of 10 bases. CDR3 DNA: TGTGCCTGGTCGTTAGCCTTGAACACTGAAGCTTTCTTT. Protein: CAWSLALNTEAFF. Filled out from reference TRBV30 and TRBJ1-1, the complete variable domain reads SQTIHQWPATLVQPVGSPLSLECTVEGTSNPNLYWYRQAAGRGLQLLFYSVGIGQISSEVPQNLSASRPQDRQFILSSKKLLLSDSGFYLCAWSLALNTEAFFGQGTRLTVV.

The chain is built from TRBV30 and TRBJ1-4; a weak D match, TRBD1 (5 bases). The V gene lost 2 bases and the J gene lost 5 bases, with 12 bases spanning the gap. Germline CDR1 reads GTSNPN; CDR2 reads SVGIG (reference sequence). CDR3 length equals 14 residues. The CDR3 DNA sequence: TGTGCCTGGAGTTCGGGACTGAGAAATGAAAAACTGTTTTTT. Protein: CAWSSGLRNEKLFF.

This rearrangement joins TRBV19 to TRBJ2-5, with 8 positions matching TRBD1. This CDR3 region has 15 residues. CDR1 is LNHDA and CDR2 is SQIVND in the germline V gene (reference sequence). V gave up 4 bases and J gave up 5 bases; unmatched junction bases: 9. CDR3 coding DNA: TGTGCCAGTAGTACACGACAGGGGCTGGGGGAGACCCAGTACTTC. This codes for CASSTRQGLGETQYF.

The rearrangement links TRBV4-2 to TRBJ2-1; 10 bases fit TRBD2. The V segment lost 6 bases and the J segment 0 bases; nucleotides outside the gene matches: 5. CDR1 is LGHNA and CDR2 is YNFKEQ in the germline V gene. The CDR3 sequence is 16 residues long. CDR3 loop: CASSLSGGSSYNEQFF. The CDR3, as DNA: TGTGCCAGCAGTCTTAGCGGGGGGAGCTCCTACAATGAGCAGTTCTTC.

V is TRBV12-3 or TRBV12-4 and J is TRBJ2-7; D is unresolved. The V end lost 3 bases, the J end lost 6 bases, and 6 bases lay between the germline ends. The CDR3 loop spans 11 amino acids. CDR3 protein: CASSFFSEQYF. CDR3 nucleotides: TGTGCCAGCAGTTTTTTTAGCGAGCAGTACTTC.